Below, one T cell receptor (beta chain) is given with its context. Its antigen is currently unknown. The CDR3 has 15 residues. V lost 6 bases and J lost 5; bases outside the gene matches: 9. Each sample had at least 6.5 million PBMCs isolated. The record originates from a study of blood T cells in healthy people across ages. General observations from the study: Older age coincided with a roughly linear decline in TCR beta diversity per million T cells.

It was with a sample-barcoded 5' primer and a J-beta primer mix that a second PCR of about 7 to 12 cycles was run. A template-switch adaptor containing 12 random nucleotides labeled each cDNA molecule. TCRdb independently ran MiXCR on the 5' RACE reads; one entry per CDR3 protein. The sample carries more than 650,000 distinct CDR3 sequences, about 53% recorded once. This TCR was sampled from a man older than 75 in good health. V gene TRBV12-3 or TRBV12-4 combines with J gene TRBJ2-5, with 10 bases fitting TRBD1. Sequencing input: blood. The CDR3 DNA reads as TGTGCCAGCAGGGAGGGACAGGGGAACGTGGAGACCCAGTACTTC. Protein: CASREGQGNVETQYF.